What follows describes a single T cell receptor beta chain. This record belongs to a study of blood T cells in healthy people across ages. Donation came from healthy Caucasian individuals in Russia who were aged 6 to 90. Researchers collected about 9.1 milliliters of peripheral blood from every single donor. Every sample had a minimum of 6.5 million PBMCs isolated. The second PCR ran about 7 to 12 cycles with a sample-barcoded 5' primer and J-beta primers. In TCRdb, the 5' RACE reads were re-called with MiXCR into one record per CDR3 protein. Counted here are about 1.4 million distinct CDR3 sequences, approximately 60% occurring once; the ten biggest clones make up roughly 7%. The sequence derives from a young man in good health. The source material was blood.

The CDR3 region is CSATLRGGYTF. CDR3 in DNA: TGCAGTGCCACTTTACGGGGTGGCTACACCTTC. The chain employs TRBV20-1 and TRBJ1-2, with D hard to call. The CDR3 totals 11 residues. CDR1 DFQATT and CDR2 SNEGSKA come from the germline V gene (reference sequence). V was cut by 6 bases and J by 7 bases, with 12 bases left in between.